The 29 T cell receptor beta chains given below trace back to one sample, sequenced in a study of shared clonotypes between healthy human individuals (dated by TCRdb to the early 2020s). CD8 naive samples were obtained by positive selection for CCR7 among CD45RO-negative cells, yielding a CD45RA+CCR7+ population from which TemRA cells were excluded. Libraries came from the immunoSEQ multiplex PCR assay. TCRdb stores this immuneACCESS table with in-frame sequences only. Part of the clones is absent; in the studies checked, under half of the shortfall reflects unresolved V genes, and no reason is known for the rest. A total of around 1.9 million clones appear in this sample, just over 90% of them only once. Jointly, the top ten make up roughly 1.7% of the sample. The sample comprised naive CD8+ T cells from PBMCs. What the cell subset or site label conveys for this sample: CD45RA+CCR7+. These receptors all come from a man aged 18-30 years in good health. Some clones in this sample may be carry-over from other donors' samples.

The rearrangement uses TRBV7-9 and TRBJ1-1, with D unclear. Germline V gene sequence: CDR1 SEHNR, CDR2 FQNEAQ (reference sequence). CDR3 length: 12 residues. V was shortened by 5 bases and J by 5 bases, with 9 bases between the two germline ends. The CDR3 region is CASSLKGTEAFF. The CDR3 nucleotides read TGTGCCAGCAGCCTCAAGGGAACTGAAGCTTTCTTT.

This sequence joins TRBV5-1 and TRBJ1-1; TRBD1 is a possible D gene (6 bases). Germline assignment: CDR1 SGHRS and CDR2 YFSETQ. The CDR3 runs 14 residues. V shed 4 bases and J shed 4 bases, with 14 bases lying between them. The CDR3 DNA is TGCGCCAGCAGCCCGGAGGGGGGTCTCACTGAAGCTTTCTTT. Translated: CASSPEGGLTEAFF.

V usage is TRBV6-1 and J usage is TRBJ2-2; TRBD1 is a possible D gene (6 bases). Trimming removed 4 bases at V and 9 bases at J, with 12 bases between. In germline, CDR1 is MNHNS, CDR2 SASEGT. The length of the CDR3 is 13 residues. CDR3 nucleotide sequence: TGTGCCAGCAGTGGTTACAGGGATCGGGAGCTGTTTTTT. Translating it yields CASSGYRDRELFF.

This clone came up once. The chain joins TRBV14 to TRBJ2-7; 8 bases align to TRBD1. The CDR3 runs to 13 residues. Germline values: CDR1 SGHDN, CDR2 FVKESK. V lost 4 bases, J lost 5 bases, and 4 bases stayed unmatched. Here the CDR3 DNA reads TGTGCCAGCAGCCCAGACAGGGGCAACGAGCAGTACTTC. Amino acid sequence: CASSPDRGNEQYF.

CDR3 DNA sequence: TGTGCCAGCAGCCCGTACCAGACAGGGTGGGTCCCCTCTGGGGCCAACGTCCTGACTTTC. This sequence encodes CASSPYQTGWVPSGANVLTF. The chain has TRBV7-8 and TRBJ2-6, with 7 bases aligning to TRBD1. The germline gives CDR1 SGHVS, CDR2 FQNEAQ. This CDR3 spans 20 amino acids. V was clipped by 5 bases and J by 0 bases; unmatched bases: 16.

The chain joins TRBV28 to TRBJ1-3; TRBD1 is a possible D gene (5 bases). Looked up from germline, CDR1 is MDHEN and CDR2 is SYDVKM. The CDR3 spans 15 residues. Trimming removed 6 bases from V and 0 bases from J, with 12 bases in between. The CDR3 DNA reads as TGTGCCAGCAGGGGACGGACTAACTCTGGAAACACCATATATTTT. Translating gives CASRGRTNSGNTIYF.

V is TRBV2 and J is TRBJ2-7; the D is unclear. Deletions cut 2 bases from V and 2 bases from J, with 13 bases between. The CDR3 length is 15 residues. Germline V gives CDR1 SNHLY, CDR2 FYNNEI. The CDR3 spells CASSERPGPAYEQYF. CDR3 DNA sequence: TGTGCCAGCAGTGAAAGGCCAGGACCCGCCTACGAGCAGTACTTC.

The chain employs TRBV28 and TRBJ1-2, with a tentative D call TRBD1 (5 bases). The CDR3 is 15 residues long. Trimming cost V 3 bases and J 2 bases, with 13 bases left between them. Looked up from germline, CDR1 is MDHEN and CDR2 is SYDVKM. The CDR3 protein is CASSFGAASNYGYTF. The DNA for the CDR3 is TGTGCCAGCAGTTTTGGGGCAGCTTCGAACTATGGCTACACCTTC.

The CDR3, as DNA: TGTGCCAGCAGTTACGGGGGGCGCGCCACTGAAGCTTTCTTT. Translating it yields CASSYGGRATEAFF. This chain joins TRBV6-6 and TRBJ1-1, with D tentatively TRBD1 (6 bases). V was shortened by 2 bases and J by 4 bases, with 11 bases between the two germline ends. CDR1 and CDR2 (germline): MNHNY, SVGAGI (reference sequence). The CDR3 spans 14 residues.

As to this clone: Other DNA sequences in the same sample also yield this CDR3. J is TRBJ2-5 and V is TRBV28; TRBD1 agrees at 7 bases. With 2 bases clipped from V and 3 bases from J, the junction kept 0 bases outside the gene matches. The germline gives CDR1 MDHEN, CDR2 SYDVKM. The CDR3 length is 13 residues. CDR3 region: CASSLGTEETQYF. The DNA for the CDR3 is TGTGCCAGCAGTTTAGGGACAGAAGAGACCCAGTACTTC. The full variable domain, its missing parts supplied by reference TRBV28 and TRBJ2-5, is DVKVTQSSRYLVKRTGEKVFLECVQDMDHENMFWYRQDPGLGLRLIYFSYDVKMKEKGDIPEGYSVSREKKERFSLILESASTNQTSMYLCASSLGTEETQYFGPGTRLLVL.

The J gene is TRBJ1-1, the V gene TRBV10-3; D not resolved. The CDR3 spans 14 residues. Germline assignment: CDR1 ENHRY and CDR2 SYGVKD. V was pared by 6 bases and J by 4 bases, with 15 bases between. In nucleotides, the CDR3 is TGTGCCATCAGGGACGGACTGATCGGCACTGAAGCTTTCTTT. The encoded protein is CAIRDGLIGTEAFF.

The sample holds a few counts of this clone. The chain carries TRBV7-9 and TRBJ1-1; 7 nucleotides agree with TRBD1. This CDR3 is built from 13 residues. V gave up 7 bases and J gave up 1 base; unmatched junction bases: 3. Germline values: CDR1 SEHNR, CDR2 FQNEAQ (reference sequence). This CDR3 is CASTGTANTEAFF. The CDR3 nucleotides read TGTGCCAGCACCGGGACAGCGAACACTGAAGCTTTCTTT.

The chain recombines TRBV4-1 with TRBJ1-1; the D gene is possibly TRBD1 (5 bases). Trimming left V 3 bases short and J 1 base short, with 12 bases between. Germline CDR1 and CDR2: MGHRA and YSYEKL. CDR3 length: 15 amino acids. As DNA, the CDR3 is TGCGCCAGCAGCCACCCAGCGGGGCAGAACACTGAAGCTTTCTTT. It specifies CASSHPAGQNTEAFF.

The V and J genes are TRBV13 and TRBJ2-7, with a possible D match to TRBD1 (5 bases). Trimming removed 2 bases from V and 7 bases from J, with 15 bases in between. Germline V lookup: CDR1 PRHDT, CDR2 FYEKMQ (reference sequence). The CDR3 has 14 residues. CDR3 region: CASSLFNRKGEQYF. CDR3 DNA sequence: TGTGCCAGCAGCTTATTTAACCGAAAGGGGGAGCAGTACTTC.

This clone turned up a few times. The CDR3 nucleotides are TGTGCCTGGTCGGGATCTGAAGCTTTCTTT. Encoded protein: CAWSGSEAFF. The chain recombines TRBV30 with TRBJ1-1; D is unresolved. Between the trimmed V and J ends, which lost 5 bases and 6 bases, there was a span of 7 bases. Germline CDR1 GTSNPN, CDR2 SVGIG (reference sequence). The CDR3 is 10 amino acids. Using reference TRBV30 and TRBJ1-1 for the parts outside the CDR3, the full variable domain is SQTIHQWPATLVQPVGSPLSLECTVEGTSNPNLYWYRQAAGRGLQLLFYSVGIGQISSEVPQNLSASRPQDRQFILSSKKLLLSDSGFYLCAWSGSEAFFGQGTRLTVV.

V usage is TRBV28 and J usage is TRBJ2-1; perhaps TRBD2 as D (6 bases). CDR1 is MDHEN and CDR2 is SYDVKM in the germline V gene. The ends were cut back, 6 bases at V and 0 bases at J, with 12 bases in the middle. The CDR3 length is 15 residues. In DNA form, the CDR3 reads TGTGCCAGCAGGTCCACGGGGGACTCCTACAATGAGCAGTTCTTC. It encodes CASRSTGDSYNEQFF.

DNA for the CDR3: TGTGCCAGCAGCACGGGGGGCTCTGGAAACACCATATATTTT. It translates to CASSTGGSGNTIYF. The V gene is TRBV7-3, the J gene TRBJ1-3, with D tentatively TRBD1 (5 bases). Per germline, CDR1 SGHTA and CDR2 FQGTGA. This CDR3 comprises 14 residues. Trimming stripped 5 bases from V and 0 bases from J, with 8 bases between. Full variable domain (rest looked up from reference TRBV7-3 and TRBJ1-3): GAGVSQTPSNKVTEKGKYVELRCDPISGHTALYWYRQSLGQGPEFLIYFQGTGAADDSGLPNDRFFAVRPEGSVSTLKIQRTERGDSAVYLCASSTGGSGNTIYFGEGSWLTVV.

The chain joins TRBV7-2 to TRBJ1-5; no reliable D call. The CDR3 has 15 residues. In germline, CDR1 is SGHTA, CDR2 FQGNSA. V lost 6 bases to trimming and J lost 4 bases, with 16 bases between them. CDR3: CASRLTRALNQPQHF. The CDR3 nucleotides are TGTGCCAGCAGACTTACAAGGGCTTTGAATCAGCCCCAGCATTTT. Combining the CDR3 with reference TRBV7-2 and TRBJ1-5 gives the whole variable domain GAGVSQSPSNKVTEKGKDVELRCDPISGHTALYWYRQSLGQGLEFLIYFQGNSAPDKSGLPSDRFSAERTGGSVSTLTIQRTQQEDSAVYLCASRLTRALNQPQHFGDGTRLSIL.

The CDR3 spells CASSPGLAYYEQYF. The CDR3 DNA reads as TGTGCCAGCAGCCCGGGACTAGCTTACTACGAGCAGTACTTC. This chain links TRBV7-2 with TRBJ2-7; 9 bases map to TRBD2. Germline values: CDR1 SGHTA, CDR2 FQGNSA. The CDR3 runs 14 residues. With V trimmed by 5 bases and J by 3 bases, 5 bases remained unmatched.

The chain has TRBV27 and TRBJ2-1, with D maybe TRBD2 (6 bases). V lost 5 bases and J lost 3, with 17 bases in between. Germline V gene lookup returns CDR1 MNHEY and CDR2 SMNVEV (reference sequence). The CDR3 consists of 16 residues. The CDR3 loop is CASSLRDLGVYNEQFF. The CDR3 region has the DNA TGTGCCAGCAGTCTTAGGGACTTAGGGGTCTACAATGAGCAGTTCTTC.

The genes are TRBV5-4 and TRBJ2-1, with D possibly being TRBD1 or TRBD2 (5 bases each). The V gene lost 8 bases and the J gene lost 4 bases, with 16 bases spanning the gap. Germline loops: CDR1 SGHNT, CDR2 YYREEE (reference sequence). CDR3 length: 14 residues. DNA for the CDR3: TGTGCCAGTGAACCGGGACCGCAGTACAATGAGCAGTTCTTC. Encoded protein: CASEPGPQYNEQFF.

The chain has TRBV13 and TRBJ2-1; 8 bases map to TRBD2. Per the germline V gene, CDR1 is PRHDT and CDR2 is FYEKMQ (reference sequence). The CDR3 consists of 16 residues. Trimming took 5 bases from V and 9 from J; bases not matched to a gene: 15. CDR3 amino acids: CASSPQPAGAPGEQFF. As DNA, the CDR3 is TGTGCCAGCAGCCCCCAACCAGCGGGAGCTCCGGGTGAGCAGTTCTTC.

The V call is TRBV27, the J call TRBJ2-3; D perhaps matches TRBD1 (6 bases). From germline, CDR1 is MNHEY and CDR2 SMNVEV (reference sequence). Trimming took off 3 bases at V and 4 bases at J, with 14 bases between the two ends. The CDR3 contains 15 residues. DNA of the CDR3: TGTGCCAGCAGTTTCGGACAGTATACCTCAGATACGCAGTATTTT. The encoded protein is CASSFGQYTSDTQYF.

The rearrangement joins TRBV19 to TRBJ1-1; possible D gene TRBD1, 5 bases. Per germline, CDR1 LNHDA and CDR2 SQIVND (reference sequence). The V gene lost 10 bases and the J gene lost 7 bases, with 10 bases spanning the gap. The CDR3 totals 10 residues. The CDR3 nucleotides are TGTGCCACCTTTGGGGGTGAAGCTTTCTTT. Its translation is CATFGGEAFF.

The chain links TRBV5-5 to TRBJ2-7, with D perhaps matching TRBD2 (6 bases). Germline V CDR1 and CDR2: SGHKS, YYEKEE (reference sequence). This CDR3 is built from 13 residues. Trimming left V 6 bases short and J 4 bases short, with 14 bases between. CDR3: CASTERGGYEQYF. The CDR3 coding sequence is TGTGCCAGCACCGAACGTGGGGGGTACGAGCAGTACTTC. Drawing the rest from reference TRBV5-5 and TRBJ2-7, the complete variable domain is DAGVTQSPTHLIKTRGQQVTLRCSPISGHKSVSWYQQVLGQGPQFIFQYYEKEERGRGNFPDRFSARQFPNYSSELNVNALLLGDSALYLCASTERGGYEQYFGPGTRLTVT.

The chain is built from TRBV29-1 and TRBJ1-2; 9 bases map to TRBD1. Germline CDR1 SQVTM, CDR2 ANQGSEA. The CDR3 has 14 residues. The trim removed 0 bases at V and 9 bases at J, leaving 8 bases unmatched. The CDR3 coding sequence is TGCAGCGTTGAAGATTGGGGACAGGGTGAGAGCTACACCTTC. It yields the protein CSVEDWGQGESYTF.

The genes are TRBV11-2 and TRBJ1-3; D remains unclear. V was clipped by 1 base and J by 3 bases, with 10 bases between them. Per the germline V gene, CDR1 is SGHAT and CDR2 is FQNNGV. This CDR3 is built from 15 residues. The chain's CDR3 is CASSLGWTHGNTIYF. The CDR3, as DNA: TGTGCCAGCAGCTTAGGGTGGACGCATGGAAACACCATATATTTT.

This rearrangement joins TRBV9 to TRBJ2-7; D might be TRBD1 (7 bases). Germline V gene sequence: CDR1 SGDLS, CDR2 YYNGEE. CDR3 length: 15 residues. Trimming took off 0 bases at V and 7 bases at J, with 17 bases between the two ends. The CDR3 is CASSVGGGGAAEQYF. Written as DNA, the CDR3 is TGTGCCAGCAGCGTAGGTGGAGGGGGCGCGGCTGAGCAGTACTTC.

This chain links TRBV27 with TRBJ2-7; D uncertain. The germline V gene has CDR1 MNHEY and CDR2 SMNVEV (reference sequence). Trimming removed 4 bases at V and 3 bases at J, with 7 bases between. CDR3 length equals 12 residues. CDR3 DNA sequence: TGTGCCAGCAGTTCCTCATTCTACGAGCAGTACTTC. As protein: CASSSSFYEQYF.